The T cell receptor beta chain under discussion was sequenced for a study of blood T cell repertoires in COVID-19 (dated by TCRdb to the early 2020s). Context from the whole study: Samples covering the acute and convalescent phases of COVID-19 were provided by collaborators in the United States, Italy and Spain. The prospective study material was composed of cDNA or gDNA derived from T cells, B-cell-depleted T cells, or PBMCs. The dataset comprised deeply sampled blood TCRbeta repertoires from subjects exposed to, actively infected with, or recovered from COVID-19. The repertoires were released in a freely available public database intended as a resource for research on the immune response to SARS-CoV-2. The samples were drawn from two sources: the first 160 participants of the ongoing ImmuneRACE study, and approximately 1,300 subjects contributed by 6 global collaborators. A de-identified subject ID, COVID-19 status, age in years and sex were almost always included in the sample metadata. HLA class I and class II types, where available, came from metadata supplied by the sample provider rather than from assay-based typing. The research as a whole found: The quantity of clinical and demographic metadata differed by source and by participant and was supplied without curation.

One collaborating source in Seattle enrolled patients while the patients were actively infected and followed the patients over time throughout the course of disease. The collaborating institutions used their own protocols to collect whole blood in K2EDTA tubes. For TCRbeta analysis, collaborators shipped samples as frozen whole blood, isolated PBMCs, or DNA extracted from either of those sample types. TCRbeta CDR3 regions were amplified from genomic DNA by means of the immunoSEQ Assay, a bias-controlled multiplex PCR. On the authors' methods: Within the assay, amplification of reference gene primers was used to estimate how many nucleated cells each sample contained. To quantify the absolute abundance of each unique TCRbeta CDR3 rearrangement, sequence reads were collapsed and filtered. Productive Simpson clonality was computed per sample as the square root of Simpson's diversity index over productive rearrangements. TCRdb's version of the immuneACCESS table is confined to in-frame rearrangements and falls short of the full clone set. An unresolved V gene accounts for under half of the shortfall where checked; the remainder is of unknown origin. V, J and clone size reflect that table, while D and trimming were determined from the DNA. Recorded for this sample are over 200,000 clones; around 80% of them occurred a single time. The ten largest clonotypes hold 1.3% of the sample.

A note on this clone: The antigen this receptor binds is unknown. No base qualities exist here, and no much larger clone lies one base off it.

The receptor was derived from a woman aged 25 to 39 with COVID-19, enrolled during active disease. The sequenced material came from peripheral blood.

The sequenced DNA: TGTGCCAGCAGATCCAGACAGGGAACGGCCCTCCACTTT. Translation gives CASRSRQGTALHF. The V and J segments used are TRBV3-1 (or the pseudogene TRBV3-2) and TRBJ1-6; a stretch of 7 junction bases matches TRBD1. Taken from the germline V gene (reference sequence), the CDR1 and CDR2 loops are LGHDT and YNNKEL. The CDR3 covers 13 residues, taking in both the cysteine and the phenylalanine. Just the 39-base CDR3 DNA is kept, in frame starting at base 1. The germline V end is reduced by 6 bases and the J end by 14 bases; junction bases left unmatched: 10.